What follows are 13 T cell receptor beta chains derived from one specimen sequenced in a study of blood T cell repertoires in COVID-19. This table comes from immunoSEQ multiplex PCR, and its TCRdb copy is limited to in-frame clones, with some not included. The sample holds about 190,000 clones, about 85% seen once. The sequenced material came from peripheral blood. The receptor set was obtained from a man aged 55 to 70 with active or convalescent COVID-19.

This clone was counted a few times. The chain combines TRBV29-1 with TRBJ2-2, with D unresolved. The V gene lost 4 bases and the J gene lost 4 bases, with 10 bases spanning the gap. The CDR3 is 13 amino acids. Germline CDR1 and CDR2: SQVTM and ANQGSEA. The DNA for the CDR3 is TGCAGCGTTGGTGGCTTTGGCACCGGGGAGCTGTTTTTT. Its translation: CSVGGFGTGELFF.

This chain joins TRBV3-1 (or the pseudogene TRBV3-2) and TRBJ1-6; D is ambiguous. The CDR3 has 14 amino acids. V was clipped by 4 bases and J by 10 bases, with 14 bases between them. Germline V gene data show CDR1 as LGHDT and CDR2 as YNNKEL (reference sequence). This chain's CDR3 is CASSPSSGGSPLHF. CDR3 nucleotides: TGTGCCAGCAGCCCCTCATCCGGCGGGTCACCCCTCCACTTT.

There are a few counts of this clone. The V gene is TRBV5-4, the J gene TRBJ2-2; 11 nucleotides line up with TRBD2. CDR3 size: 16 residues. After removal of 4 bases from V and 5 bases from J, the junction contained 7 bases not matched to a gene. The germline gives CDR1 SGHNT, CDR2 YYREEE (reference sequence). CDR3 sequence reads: CASSAGLAAYTGELFF. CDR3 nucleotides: TGTGCCAGCAGCGCGGGACTAGCGGCGTATACCGGGGAGCTGTTTTTT.

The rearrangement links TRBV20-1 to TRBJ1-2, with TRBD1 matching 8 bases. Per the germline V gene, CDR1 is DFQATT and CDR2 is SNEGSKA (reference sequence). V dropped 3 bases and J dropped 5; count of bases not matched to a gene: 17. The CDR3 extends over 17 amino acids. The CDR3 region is CSASVIAGGQVTYGYTF. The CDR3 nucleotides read TGCAGTGCTAGTGTCATTGCAGGGGGCCAAGTTACATATGGCTACACCTTC.

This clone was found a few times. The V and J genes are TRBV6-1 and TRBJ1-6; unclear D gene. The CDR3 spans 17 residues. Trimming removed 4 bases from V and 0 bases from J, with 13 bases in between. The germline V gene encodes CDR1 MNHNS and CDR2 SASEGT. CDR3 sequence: CASSAPGRSSYNSPLHF. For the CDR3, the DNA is TGTGCCAGCAGTGCTCCCGGGAGGAGCTCCTATAATTCACCCCTCCACTTT.

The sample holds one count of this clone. The CDR3, as DNA: TGCGCCAGCAGCTTGTTGGCAGGGTCGGGAAACACCATATATTTT. Translating it yields CASSLLAGSGNTIYF. The chain carries TRBV5-1 and TRBJ1-3, with D maybe TRBD1 (5 bases). CDR3 length equals 15 residues. The V gene lost 1 base and the J gene lost 4 bases, with 12 bases spanning the gap. The germline gives CDR1 SGHRS, CDR2 YFSETQ.

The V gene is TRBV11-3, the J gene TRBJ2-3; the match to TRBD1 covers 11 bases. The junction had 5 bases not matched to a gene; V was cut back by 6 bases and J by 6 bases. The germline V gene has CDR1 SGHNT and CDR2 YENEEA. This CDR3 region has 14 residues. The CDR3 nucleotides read TGTGCCAGCAGTCGGACAGGGGGCGAGGATACGCAGTATTTT. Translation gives CASSRTGGEDTQYF. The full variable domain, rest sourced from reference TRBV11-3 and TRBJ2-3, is EAGVVQSPRYKIIEKKQPVAFWCNPISGHNTLYWYLQNLGQGPELLIRYENEEAVDDSQLPKDRFSAERLKGVDSTLKIQPAELGDSAVYLCASSRTGGEDTQYFGPGTRLTVL.

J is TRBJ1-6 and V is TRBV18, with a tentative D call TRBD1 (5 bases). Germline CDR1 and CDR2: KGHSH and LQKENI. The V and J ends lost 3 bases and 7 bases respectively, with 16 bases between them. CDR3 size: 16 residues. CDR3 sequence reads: CASSPRSSRANSPLHF. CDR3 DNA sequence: TGTGCCAGCTCACCTAGGTCCAGCAGGGCCAATTCACCCCTCCACTTT.

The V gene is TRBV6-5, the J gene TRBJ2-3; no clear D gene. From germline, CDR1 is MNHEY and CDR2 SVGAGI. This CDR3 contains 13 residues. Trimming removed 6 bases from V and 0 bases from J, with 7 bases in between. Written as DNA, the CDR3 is TGTGCCAGCAGAGATACTAGCACAGATACGCAGTATTTT. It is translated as CASRDTSTDTQYF.

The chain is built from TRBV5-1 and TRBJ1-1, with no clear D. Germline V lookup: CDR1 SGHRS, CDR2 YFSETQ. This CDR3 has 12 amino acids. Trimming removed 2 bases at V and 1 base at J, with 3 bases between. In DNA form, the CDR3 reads TGCGCCAGCAGCTTCGGGAACACTGAAGCTTTCTTT. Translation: CASSFGNTEAFF.

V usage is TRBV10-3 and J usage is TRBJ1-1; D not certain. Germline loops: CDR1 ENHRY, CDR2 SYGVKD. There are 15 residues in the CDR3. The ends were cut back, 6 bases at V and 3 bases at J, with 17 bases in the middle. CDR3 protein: CAIRLGSLGDTEAFF. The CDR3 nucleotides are TGTGCCATCAGGCTTGGGAGTCTCGGGGACACTGAAGCTTTCTTT.

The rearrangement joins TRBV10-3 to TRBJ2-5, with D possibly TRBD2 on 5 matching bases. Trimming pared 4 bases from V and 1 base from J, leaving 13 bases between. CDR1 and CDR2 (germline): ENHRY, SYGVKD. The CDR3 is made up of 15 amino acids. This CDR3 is CAISGGGQFQETQYF. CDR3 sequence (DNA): TGTGCCATCAGTGGCGGCGGGCAGTTCCAAGAGACCCAGTACTTC.

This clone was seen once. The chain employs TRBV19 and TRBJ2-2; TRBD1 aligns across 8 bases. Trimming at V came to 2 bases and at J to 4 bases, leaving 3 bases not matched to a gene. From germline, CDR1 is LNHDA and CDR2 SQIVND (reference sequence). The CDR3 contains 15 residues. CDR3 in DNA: TGTGCCAGTAGTATAAGACAGGGGAGCACCGGGGAGCTGTTTTTT. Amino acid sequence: CASSIRQGSTGELFF.